The subject of this entry is one TCR beta chain. Assay used: immunoSEQ multiplex PCR; TCRdb lists only in-frame clones, some missing. The data show 100,000 to 150,000 clones, with around 80% seen just once and 30% to 45% held by the top ten. CDR1 and CDR2 from the germline V gene are GTSNPN and SVGIG (reference sequence). This CDR3 has 14 residues. V was trimmed by 0 bases and J by 5 bases, leaving 12 bases between them. These data belong to a study of blood T cell repertoires in COVID-19. The V call is TRBV30, the J call TRBJ2-3, with D possibly matching TRBD2 (6 bases). Sequenced material: peripheral blood. The receptor was isolated from a man aged 40-55 years with active or convalescent COVID-19. The CDR3 loop is CAWSVPGVRDTQYF. CDR3 nucleotide sequence: TGTGCCTGGAGTGTACCGGGGGTGAGAGATACGCAGTATTTT.